This T cell receptor beta chain was obtained from a study of shared clonotypes between healthy human individuals. Produced via immunoSEQ multiplex PCR; TCRdb's table is partial and in-frame only. The table shows about 690,000 clones, with 90% occurring only once. This clone has a single count. Its antigen remains unidentified. Germline values: CDR1 LNHNV, CDR2 YYDKDF (reference sequence). CDR3 length: 15 residues. Losses at the gene ends were 3 bases for V and 5 bases for J; bases not matched to a gene: 9. Study-wide results and limits: Naive subsets, compared against memory subsets, generally had larger estimated richness values.

The chain employs TRBV15 and TRBJ2-7; 8 nucleotides agree with TRBD1. This TCR was sampled from a man in his late teens or twenties in good health. Some clones in this sample may be carry-over from other donors' samples. The sample comprised memory CD8+ T cells from PBMCs. Sample subset: CD45RO+ cells pooled with CCR7-negative TemRA cells. The CDR3 protein is CATSSTWGQAHEQYF. CDR3 DNA: TGTGCCACCAGCAGCACCTGGGGACAGGCCCACGAGCAGTACTTC.